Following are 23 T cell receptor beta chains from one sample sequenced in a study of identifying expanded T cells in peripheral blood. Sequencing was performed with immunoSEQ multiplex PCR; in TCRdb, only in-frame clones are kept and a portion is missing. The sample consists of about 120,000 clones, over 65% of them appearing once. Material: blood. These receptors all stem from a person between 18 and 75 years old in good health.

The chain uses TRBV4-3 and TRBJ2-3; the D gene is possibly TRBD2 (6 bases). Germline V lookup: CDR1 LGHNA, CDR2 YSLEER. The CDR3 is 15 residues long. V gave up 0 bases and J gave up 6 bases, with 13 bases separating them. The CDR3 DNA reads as TGCGCCAGCAGCCAAGATAGAGTAGCGGTGGATACGCAGTATTTT. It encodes CASSQDRVAVDTQYF.

The CDR3 region has the DNA TGTGCCAGCAGTTACTCGCCGAAGGGAGAGCAGTACTTC. It is translated as CASSYSPKGEQYF. V and J are TRBV6-5 and TRBJ2-7; D ambiguous. The length of the CDR3 is 13 residues. V lost 0 bases and J 7 bases, leaving 10 bases between the germline ends. Germline V gene data show CDR1 as MNHEY and CDR2 as SVGAGI.

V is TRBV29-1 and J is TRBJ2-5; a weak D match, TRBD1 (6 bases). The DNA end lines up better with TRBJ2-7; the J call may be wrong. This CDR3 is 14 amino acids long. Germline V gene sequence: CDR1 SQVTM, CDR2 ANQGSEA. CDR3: CSYMSEDSSYEQYF. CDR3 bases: TGCAGCTATATGAGCGAGGACAGCTCCTACGAGCAGTACTTC.

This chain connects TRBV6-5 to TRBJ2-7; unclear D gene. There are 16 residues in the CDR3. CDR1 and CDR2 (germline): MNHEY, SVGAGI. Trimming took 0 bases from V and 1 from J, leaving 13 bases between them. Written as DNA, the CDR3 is TGTGCCAGCAGTTACTCGAGTGCCAGCGCTTCCTACGAGCAGTACTTC. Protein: CASSYSSASASYEQYF.

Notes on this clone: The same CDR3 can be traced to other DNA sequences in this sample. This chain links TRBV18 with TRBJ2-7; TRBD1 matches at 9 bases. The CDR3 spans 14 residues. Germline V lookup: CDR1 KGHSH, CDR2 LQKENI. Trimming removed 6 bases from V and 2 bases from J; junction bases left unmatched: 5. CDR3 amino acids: CASSRGTGTYEQYF. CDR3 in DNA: TGTGCCAGCTCCCGAGGGACAGGGACCTACGAGCAGTACTTC.

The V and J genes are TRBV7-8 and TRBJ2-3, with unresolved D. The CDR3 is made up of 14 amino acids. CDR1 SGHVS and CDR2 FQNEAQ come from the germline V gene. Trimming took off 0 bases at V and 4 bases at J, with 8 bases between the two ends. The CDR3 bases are TGTGCCAGCAGCTTAGCGCTTTTTCCAGATACGCAGTATTTT. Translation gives CASSLALFPDTQYF.

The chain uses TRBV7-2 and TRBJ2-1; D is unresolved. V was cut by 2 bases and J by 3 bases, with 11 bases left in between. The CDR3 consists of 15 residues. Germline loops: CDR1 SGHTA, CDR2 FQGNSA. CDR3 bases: TGTGCCAGCAGCTTAAGAAGGAGAGGCTACAATGAGCAGTTCTTC. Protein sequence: CASSLRRRGYNEQFF.

The CDR3 region is CASSTRSGTGGVYEQYF. CDR3 nucleotide sequence: TGTGCCAGCAGCACGCGTTCCGGGACAGGGGGCGTCTACGAGCAGTACTTC. This chain uses TRBV7-6 with TRBJ2-7, with 12 bases identical to TRBD1. V trimming: 5 bases; J trimming: 3 bases; junction bases outside the gene matches: 11. This CDR3 region has 17 residues. The germline V gene encodes CDR1 SGHVS and CDR2 FNYEAQ.

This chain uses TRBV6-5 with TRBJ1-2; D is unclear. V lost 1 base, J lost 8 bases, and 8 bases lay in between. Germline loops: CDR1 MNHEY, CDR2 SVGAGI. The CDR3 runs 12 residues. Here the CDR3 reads CASSYLNGGYTF. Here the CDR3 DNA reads TGTGCCAGCAGTTACTTGAATGGGGGCTACACCTTC.

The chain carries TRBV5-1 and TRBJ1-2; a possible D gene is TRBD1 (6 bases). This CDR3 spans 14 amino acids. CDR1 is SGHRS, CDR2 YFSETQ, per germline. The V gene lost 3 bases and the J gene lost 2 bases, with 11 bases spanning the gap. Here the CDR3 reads CASSSLTGNYGYTF. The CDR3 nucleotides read TGCGCCAGCAGCTCCCTGACAGGCAACTATGGCTACACCTTC.

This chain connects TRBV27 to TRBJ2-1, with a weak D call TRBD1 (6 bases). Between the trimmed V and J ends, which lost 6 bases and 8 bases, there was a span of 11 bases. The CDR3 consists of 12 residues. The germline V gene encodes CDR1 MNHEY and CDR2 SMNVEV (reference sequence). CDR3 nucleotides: TGTGCCAGCAGCAACCAGGGGTATGAGCAGTTCTTC. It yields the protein CASSNQGYEQFF.

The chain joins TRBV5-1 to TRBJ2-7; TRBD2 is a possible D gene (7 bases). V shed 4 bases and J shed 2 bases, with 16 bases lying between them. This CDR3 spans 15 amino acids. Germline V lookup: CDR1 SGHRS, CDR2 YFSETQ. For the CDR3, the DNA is TGCGCCAGCAGCGCAACGGGGGGCGCGCCCTACGAGCAGTACTTC. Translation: CASSATGGAPYEQYF.

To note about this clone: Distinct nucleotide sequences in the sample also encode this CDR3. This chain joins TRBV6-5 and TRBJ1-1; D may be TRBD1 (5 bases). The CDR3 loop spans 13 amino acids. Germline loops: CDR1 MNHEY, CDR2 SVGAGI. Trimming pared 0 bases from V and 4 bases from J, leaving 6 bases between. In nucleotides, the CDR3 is TGTGCCAGCAGTTACTCGGGGGGCACTGAAGCTTTCTTT. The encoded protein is CASSYSGGTEAFF.

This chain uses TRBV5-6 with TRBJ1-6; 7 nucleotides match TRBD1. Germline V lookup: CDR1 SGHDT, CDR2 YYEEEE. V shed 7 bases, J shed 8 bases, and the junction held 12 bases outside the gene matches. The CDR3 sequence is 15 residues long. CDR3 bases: TGTGCCAGCCTGATTGGGACAGCCAGACATTCACCCCTCCACTTT. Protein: CASLIGTARHSPLHF.

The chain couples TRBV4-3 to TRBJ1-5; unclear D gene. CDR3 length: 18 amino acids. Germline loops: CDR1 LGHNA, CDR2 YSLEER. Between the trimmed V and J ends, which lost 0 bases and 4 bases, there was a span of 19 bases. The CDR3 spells CASSQDWTGSVANQPQHF. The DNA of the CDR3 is TGCGCCAGCAGCCAAGATTGGACGGGTTCGGTCGCAAATCAGCCCCAGCATTTT.

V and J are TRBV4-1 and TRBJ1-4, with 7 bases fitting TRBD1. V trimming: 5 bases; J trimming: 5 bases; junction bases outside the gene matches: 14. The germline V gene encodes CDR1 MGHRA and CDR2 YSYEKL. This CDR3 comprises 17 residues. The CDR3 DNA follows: TGCGCCAGCAGCAGGGGACAGTCCGTAGCGCCGAATGAAAAACTGTTTTTT. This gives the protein CASSRGQSVAPNEKLFF.

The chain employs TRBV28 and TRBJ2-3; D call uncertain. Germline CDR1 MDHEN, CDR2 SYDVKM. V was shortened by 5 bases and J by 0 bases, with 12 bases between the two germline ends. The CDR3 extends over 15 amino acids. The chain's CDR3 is CASSPLIVSTDTQYF. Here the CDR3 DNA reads TGTGCCAGCAGTCCCCTCATAGTTAGCACAGATACGCAGTATTTT.

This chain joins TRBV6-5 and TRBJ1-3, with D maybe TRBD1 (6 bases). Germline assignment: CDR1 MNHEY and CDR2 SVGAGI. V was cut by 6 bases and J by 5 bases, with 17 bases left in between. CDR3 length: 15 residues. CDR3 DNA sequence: TGTGCCAGCAGCCAAACAGGGAAACTCAGAAACACCATATATTTT. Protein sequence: CASSQTGKLRNTIYF.

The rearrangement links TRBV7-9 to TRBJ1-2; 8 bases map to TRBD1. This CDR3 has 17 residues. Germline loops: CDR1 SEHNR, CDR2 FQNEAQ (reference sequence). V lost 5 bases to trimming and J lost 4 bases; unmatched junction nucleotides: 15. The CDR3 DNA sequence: TGTGCCAGCAGCATAAATACGCGTACAGGGGGAGGCTATGGCTACACCTTC. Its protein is CASSINTRTGGGYGYTF.

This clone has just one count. The CDR3 region is CASSFGQPTTQYF. The CDR3 DNA reads TGTGCCAGCAGCTTCGGACAGCCAACGACCCAGTACTTC. V usage is TRBV11-3 and J usage is TRBJ2-5; D may be TRBD1 (6 bases). The V end was cut by 3 bases, the J end by 7 bases, with 12 bases between. The CDR3 runs to 13 residues. The germline CDR1 and CDR2 sequences are SGHNT and YENEEA.

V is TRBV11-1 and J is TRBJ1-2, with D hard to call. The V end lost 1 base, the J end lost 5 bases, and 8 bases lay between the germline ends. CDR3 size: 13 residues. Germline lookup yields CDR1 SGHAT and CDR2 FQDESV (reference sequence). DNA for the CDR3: TGTGCCAGCAGCTTAGGCAGAGAATATGGCTACACCTTC. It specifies CASSLGREYGYTF.

DNA for the CDR3: TGTGCCAGCGAAGGCAGGGAGGGGGCTAACTATGGCTACACCTTC. It yields the protein CASEGREGANYGYTF. This chain uses TRBV2 with TRBJ1-2; a weak D match, TRBD1 (6 bases). The CDR3 loop spans 15 amino acids. Germline loops: CDR1 SNHLY, CDR2 FYNNEI. V shed 8 bases and J shed 0 bases, with 16 bases lying between them.

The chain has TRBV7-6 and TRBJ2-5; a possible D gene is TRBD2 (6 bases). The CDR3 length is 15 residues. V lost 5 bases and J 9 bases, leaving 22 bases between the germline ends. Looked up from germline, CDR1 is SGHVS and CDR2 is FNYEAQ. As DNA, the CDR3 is TGTGCCAGCAGCAACGGGGGACGGGCCCTTGGGGCCCAGTACTTC. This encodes CASSNGGRALGAQYF.